This T cell receptor beta chain came from a study of cytomegalovirus exposure and HLA in healthy donors (dated by TCRdb to the late 2010s). General notes on the study: An earlier analysis of several hundred of the donors reported 276 Gb of sequence data and 117 million unique TCR beta sequences obtained from approximately 180 million T cells. Roughly 300 gigabases of sequencing data and approximately 92 million unique TCR sequences made up an early release that covered approximately 700 HLA-typed donors. Of the 350 to 400 genotyped donors, over 65% fell in the genetic ancestry cluster associated with self-reported Caucasian donors. The aim of the study was to test whether cataloging public T cell receptors could identify signatures of past pathogen exposure. The study used immunosequencing to profile the T cell repertoires of approximately 650 subjects and linked those repertoires to cytomegalovirus serostatus. In addition to the first cohort of 666 subjects, a separate validation cohort of approximately 120 different subjects was used. To predict cytomegalovirus infection status, the study brought together high-throughput TCR immunosequencing, statistical association of individual TCRs with disease status, and machine learning. To study patterns of TCR occurrence, a later analysis re-analyzed previously published TCR beta repertoires from hundreds of donors and added high-resolution HLA genotyping. Rather than using new phenotypic data, the later analysis identified candidate immune exposures from TCR beta sequences and from how often those sequences occurred across donors. An earlier analysis of more than 450 of the donors used high-throughput TCR beta sequencing to judge whether each TCR beta V gene segment behaved as functional or pseudogenic. Donor age, sex, ethnicity and CMV serostatus were collected together with the repertoire data. A later genetic analysis took genome-wide SNP genotypes for about three fifths of the 666 donors and used that subset as a discovery cohort. Every discovery cohort repertoire had been produced on one sequencing platform. Both class I and class II loci were covered by HLA typing, at four-digit resolution. The number of donors typed differed by locus, with about 629-630 for A, B, C, DRB1 and DQB1, around 520 for DQA1, about 610 for DPA1, and about 450 for DPB1. Several DR-DQ haplotypes were treated as single units for association and clustering because of strong linkage in the cohort. On average, approximately 250,000 unique TCR beta nucleotide sequences were sequenced per donor among a few hundred genotyped donors of the cohort, with roughly 18% of those sequences being non-productive. Findings and caveats that apply to the study as a whole: Because HLA typing was missing for some donors at each locus, association tests included only the typed subset. When HLA alleles, especially DR and DQ, strongly co-occurred, TCR associations were difficult to assign to individual alleles. For the cohort, immune exposure information was limited to CMV serostatus. A later genetic analysis associated a missense DCLRE1C variant with V-gene and J-gene trimming of TCR beta chains, and an independent cohort replicated the association. Three of the identified cytomegalovirus-associated TCR beta chains were confirmed in vitro to be specific for cytomegalovirus antigens. At a false discovery rate of 0.05, a later analysis linked 16,951 TCR beta sequences to specific HLA alleles. Presence/absence analyses assumed roughly uniform sequencing depth across donors, an assumption that may not hold. In the study, 164 TCR beta chains were listed as associated with cytomegalovirus. A later analysis found that most CMV-associated TCR beta chains appeared HLA-restricted, with HLA associations seemingly driven largely by CMV exposure. In a later genetic analysis, fewer N-insertions in productive TCRs were reported among donors in an Asian-associated ancestry cluster than the roughly 710-donor mean. The 87-base-pair reads could not distinguish some IMGT-functional V segments, including TRBV6-2 and TRBV6-3, so those segments were excluded. A group of highly shared sequence variants was considered likely to be a technical artifact of the sequencing pipeline. A further reported finding was that TCR beta sequences accurately predicted the HLA-A and HLA-B alleles for most subjects in the first cohort. In an earlier analysis of 587 of the donors, most TCR beta V segments were observed in productive rearrangements about 87% or about 30% of the time, broadly matching IMGT annotations. Cytomegalovirus status was reported to be diagnosed by the classifier with high specificity and sensitivity in both the original and validation cohorts. Most TCR sequences were seen in very few donors, while some public TCRs were found in many individuals. It was suggested by the authors that the approach could potentially be generalized to other disease states and immunological phenotypes. A later analysis found that TCR association rates varied across HLA loci, with DRB1 alleles showing the most associated TCRs and HLA-C alleles the fewest. A later analysis found that HLA-associated TCR beta chains were more clonally expanded and had lower generation probabilities than equally common non-associated chains. In this cohort, only TCR beta chains were sequenced, and detectable features were limited by the absence of alpha or paired-chain data. Because counts were too low, around 17 rarely observed V segments, including chromosome 9 orphons, were left out of the earlier analysis of 587 of the donors. Correlated functional status among segregating V segments might be attributable to linkage disequilibrium, but an unknown experimental factor could not be ruled out. Several of the top co-occurrence clusters appeared to be linked to parvovirus B19, influenza, CMV and Epstein-Barr virus, according to a later analysis.

V was cut back by 1 base and J by 8 bases, leaving a gap of 8 bases between them. Sequences MNHNS (CDR1) and SASEGT (CDR2) are obtained from the germline V gene. The CDR3 starts with the cysteine, ends with the phenylalanine, and has 12 residues. Left in the record is the CDR3 DNA by itself, 36 bases read in frame from the first base. The library was produced with the immunoSEQ multiplex PCR assay. The multiplex PCR relied on a mix of 60 forward primers for TCR Vbeta segments and 13 reverse primers for TCR Jbeta segments. A multiplex PCR assay on genomic DNA amplified the CDR3 region of rearranged TCR beta genes. On the Illumina HiSeq System, the amplified TCR beta libraries were sequenced as 87-base-pair reads. The study's own analysis went as follows. In a later analysis, tens of millions of unique TCR beta chains were counted across the roughly 670 repertoires, and about 9.9 million of these chains were shared by at least two donors. Raw reads were error-corrected and collapsed into unique sequences by a nearest-neighbor algorithm in which closely related sequences were merged to remove PCR and sequencing errors. Alignment of CDR3 sequences to IMGT reference sequences was used to assign V, D and J gene segments. For a sequence to be retained, a match of at least six nucleotides to both a V gene segment and a J gene segment was required. Rearrangements were called productive when the CDR3 lacked stop codons and stayed in frame with V and J; all others were non-productive. Following IMGT convention, CDR3 was defined as the stretch from the second conserved V-encoded cysteine up to the conserved J-encoded phenylalanine. In an earlier analysis of around 640 of the donors, sequences lacking an unambiguous match to a single V gene segment were excluded. In an earlier analysis of around 600 of the donors, V segments were called functional above 56.7% productive rearrangements and were called segregating when the between-donor standard deviation exceeded 5%. A statistical classification framework was developed to diagnose cytomegalovirus status using the catalog of TCR beta chain sequences. In a later analysis, TCR nucleotide sequences were compared against IMGT/GENE-DB human TR gene sequences so that V and J genes could be assigned. The TCRdist pipeline was used in a later analysis to assign CDR3 sequences and most-parsimonious VDJ recombination scenarios. A later analysis defined each TCR beta chain by its CDR3 amino acid sequence plus V-gene family, and excluded reads lacking a unique V-gene family. As a way to deal with suspected cross-contamination and a sequencing artifact, a later analysis dropped over 550 nucleotide sequences that were highly shared and had low generation probability. In a later analysis, a clonal expansion index was calculated for each public chain from normalized within-repertoire ranks of inferred template counts. In a later analysis, generation probabilities were computed with a VDJ recombination model fitted to out-of-frame rearrangements, and the resulting probabilities were checked against IGoR. In a later analysis, hypergeometric tests were used to score TCR-TCR, TCR-HLA and TCR-CMV co-occurrence, with a repertoire-size bias correction applied to TCR pairs. False discovery rates were estimated in a later analysis by permuting HLA or CMV assignments 20 times. A later analysis grouped co-occurring TCRs with DBSCAN, adding TCRdist sequence similarity when clustering within HLA-allele-positive subsets. Repertoires with fewer than 30,000 or more than 120,000 public chains, plus five repertoires with anomalous nucleotide sharing, were excluded from co-occurrence clustering. TCRdb re-hosts the immuneACCESS table, in-frame sequences only. Its copies lack some clones; in the studies checked, an unresolved V gene accounts for under half of them, and the cause for the rest is not known. That table gives V, J and clone size, and the DNA gave D and trimming. A total of 110,000 to 150,000 clones appear in this sample, under 85% of them only once. The leading ten clones occupy more than 0.95% of the sample.

In total, about 650 healthy bone marrow donors made up the cohort. At the time of sampling, all cohort members were nominally healthy, though unrecorded immune exposures were likely present. The donor tested CMV seronegative and was one of the 352 seronegative cohort members. Every donor gave a peripheral blood sample, and the peripheral blood mononuclear cells from that sample were used for TCR beta sequencing. The Qiagen DNeasy Blood Extraction Kit was used to extract genomic DNA from the blood cell samples. This clone was seen a handful of times. This clone's antigen is unknown. Within one base of it there is no much larger clone, and no base qualities were kept.

The sequence is built from TRBV6-1 and TRBJ1-1, with no D gene named confidently. What was sequenced was PBMCs. This receptor was identified in a man younger than 35 in good health and CMV-seronegative. The CDR3 sequence is CASSEVGGEAFF. The DNA sequence reads TGTGCCAGCAGTGAAGTGGGAGGGGAAGCTTTCTTT.